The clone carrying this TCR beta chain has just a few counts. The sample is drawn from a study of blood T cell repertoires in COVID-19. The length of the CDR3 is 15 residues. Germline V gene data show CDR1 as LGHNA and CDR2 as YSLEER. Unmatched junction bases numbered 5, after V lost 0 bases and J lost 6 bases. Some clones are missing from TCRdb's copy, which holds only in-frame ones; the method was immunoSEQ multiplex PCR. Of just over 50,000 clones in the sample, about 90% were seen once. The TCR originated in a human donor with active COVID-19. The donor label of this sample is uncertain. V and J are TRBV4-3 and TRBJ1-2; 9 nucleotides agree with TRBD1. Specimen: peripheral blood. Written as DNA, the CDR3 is TGCGCCAGCAGCCAAGATCGACAGGGGGTCGATGGCTACACCTTC. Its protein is CASSQDRQGVDGYTF.